A selection of T cell receptor beta chains follows, all from one sample in a study of identical twins. Each CDR3 protein is one row after TCRdb ran MiXCR on the 5' RACE reads. This sample has around 960,000 distinct CDR3 sequences, with more than 9% found just once. These data were likewise used in another study, on yellow fever vaccine responses in identical twins.

The sequencing sample was made of PBMCs. Receptors were obtained from a young woman in good health. Each CDR3 is given with its conserved first and last residue. The D gene is left open where the match is weak. Where a row states a size, it is once, few, many or the class of an expanded clone; other rows omit it.

V: TRBV5-6; size: few; D: TRBD2; J: TRBJ2-1; CDR3: CASITGTSGVGSYNEQFF; DNA: TGTGCCAGCATTACCGGGACTAGCGGGGTGGGATCCTACAATGAGCAGTTCTTC
V: TRBV25-1; size: NA; D: NA; J: TRBJ1-1; CDR3: CASSGVPGQITEAFF; DNA: TGTGCCAGCAGTGGGGTCCCGGGGCAAATCACTGAAGCTTTCTTT
V: TRBV2; size: NA; D: TRBD1; J: TRBJ1-5; CDR3: CASSGLRDSKREPQHF; DNA: TGTGCCAGCAGCGGTCTCCGGGACAGCAAGCGTGAGCCCCAGCATTTT
V: TRBV25-1; size: many; D: TRBD1; J: TRBJ1-1; CDR3: CASRAPVGTGIVQAFF; DNA: TGTGCCAGCAGAGCCCCTGTGGGGACAGGGATTGTGCAAGCTTTCTTT
V: TRBV11-2; size: few; D: TRBD1; J: TRBJ1-1; CDR3: CASSLSGTDVRGTEAFF; DNA: TGTGCCAGCAGCTTATCAGGGACAGACGTCCGTGGCACTGAAGCTTTCTTT
V: TRBV10-3; size: few; D: TRBD1; J: TRBJ1-6; CDR3: CAIKGAAYNSPLHF; DNA: TGTGCCATCAAGGGGGCAGCCTATAATTCACCCCTCCACTTT
V: TRBV20-1; size: NA; D: TRBD1; J: TRBJ2-1; CDR3: CSARHTGGAGQFF; DNA: TGCAGTGCTAGACACACAGGGGGTGCAGGGCAGTTCTTC
V: TRBV27; size: NA; D: TRBD2; J: TRBJ2-1; CDR3: CASSLVSGTILFF; DNA: TGTGCCAGCAGTTTGGTTTCCGGGACTATACTATTCTTC
V: TRBV4-2; size: NA; D: NA; J: TRBJ2-2; CDR3: CASSQDLRVPGELFF; DNA: TGTGCCAGCAGCCAAGATCTCAGGGTTCCCGGGGAGCTGTTTTTT
V: TRBV20-1; size: few; D: TRBD2; J: TRBJ2-1; CDR3: CSARAYDAGLAGADEQFF; DNA: TGCAGTGCTAGGGCTTACGACGCGGGACTAGCGGGGGCGGATGAGCAGTTCTTC
V: TRBV20-1; size: few; D: TRBD2; J: TRBJ2-5; CDR3: CSASRLAGGETQYF; DNA: TGCAGTGCTAGTAGGCTAGCGGGAGGAGAGACCCAGTACTTC
V: TRBV12-3/TRBV12-4; size: many; D: NA; J: TRBJ1-5; CDR3: CASSFLNQPQHF; DNA: TGTGCCAGCAGTTTCCTCAATCAGCCCCAGCATTTT
V: TRBV4-2; size: NA; D: NA; J: TRBJ2-1; CDR3: CASSQDSWNEQFF; DNA: TGTGCCAGCAGCCAAGATTCATGGAATGAGCAGTTCTTC
V: TRBV10-1; size: many; D: NA; J: TRBJ1-1; CDR3: CASTDSLNTEAFF; DNA: TGCGCCAGCACCGACAGCCTTAACACTGAAGCTTTCTTT
V: TRBV5-6; size: NA; D: NA; J: TRBJ2-4; CDR3: CASSFQGTKNIQYF; DNA: TGTGCCAGCAGCTTTCAGGGGACCAAAAACATTCAGTACTTC
V: TRBV5-1; size: NA; D: NA; J: TRBJ2-7; CDR3: CASSLGQTLYEQYF; DNA: TGCGCCAGCAGCTTAGGACAGACCCTCTACGAGCAGTACTTC
V: TRBV6-1; size: NA; D: TRBD1; J: TRBJ2-3; CDR3: CASSGQGVRTDTQYF; DNA: TGTGCCAGCAGTGGACAGGGGGTCCGCACAGATACGCAGTATTTT
V: TRBV27; size: many; D: NA; J: TRBJ2-2; CDR3: CASTPGGANTGELFF; DNA: TGTGCCAGCACCCCAGGGGGGGCGAACACCGGGGAGCTGTTTTTT
V: TRBV20-1; size: NA; D: NA; J: TRBJ2-5; CDR3: CSATGTDGGEAQYF; DNA: TGCAGTGCCACCGGGACGGATGGTGGAGAGGCCCAGTACTTC